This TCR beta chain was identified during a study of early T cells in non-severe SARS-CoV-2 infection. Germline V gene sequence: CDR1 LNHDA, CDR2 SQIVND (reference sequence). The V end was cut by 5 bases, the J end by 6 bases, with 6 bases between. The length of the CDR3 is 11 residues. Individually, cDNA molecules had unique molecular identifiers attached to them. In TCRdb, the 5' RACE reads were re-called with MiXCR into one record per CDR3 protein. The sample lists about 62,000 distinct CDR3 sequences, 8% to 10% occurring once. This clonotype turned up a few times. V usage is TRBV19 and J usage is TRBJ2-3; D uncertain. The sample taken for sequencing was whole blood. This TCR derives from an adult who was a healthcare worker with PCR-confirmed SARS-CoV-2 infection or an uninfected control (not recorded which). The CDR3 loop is CASSAADTQYF. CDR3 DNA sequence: TGTGCCAGTAGTGCCGCTGATACGCAGTATTTT.